These 26 T cell receptor beta chains were all obtained from the same sample, sequenced in a study of human T cells and chemical hapten exposure. Each CDR3 protein gets one entry after TCRdb re-called the 5' RACE reads with MiXCR. This table has 80,000 or so distinct CDR3 sequences, roughly 15% appearing once. The authors extracted total RNA from unfractionated whole blood. These receptor sequences come from a female donor in good health.

This sequence joins TRBV20-1 and TRBJ2-3, with a tentative D call TRBD2 (5 bases). Trimming took 5 bases from V and 11 from J, leaving 17 bases between them. The CDR3 is 12 amino acids. Germline V gene lookup returns CDR1 DFQATT and CDR2 SNEGSKA (reference sequence). The CDR3 reads CSASETSRGQYF. The CDR3 DNA reads TGCAGTGCTTCCGAGACCTCCCGGGGGCAGTATTTT.

This clonotype appeared a few times. The rearrangement uses TRBV2 and TRBJ1-5; D is possibly TRBD1 (5 bases). The V gene's germline CDR1 is SNHLY and CDR2 FYNNEI. Trimming pared 4 bases from V and 7 bases from J, leaving 8 bases between. The CDR3 is 12 residues long. The CDR3 loop reads CASSGGDQPQHF. Written as DNA, the CDR3 is TGTGCCAGCAGTGGGGGGGACCAGCCCCAGCATTTT.

This clonotype was detected a few times. The J gene is TRBJ1-1, the V gene TRBV7-2; D unclear. Trimming stripped 1 base from V and 8 bases from J, with 11 bases between. This CDR3 is 13 amino acids long. CDR1 is SGHTA and CDR2 is FQGNSA in the germline V gene. In nucleotides, the CDR3 is TGTGCCAGCAGCTTAGTCTGGTCGACGGAAGCTTTCTTT. Protein: CASSLVWSTEAFF.

CDR3 sequence: CASQTKLQETQYF. CDR3 coding DNA: TGTGCCTCCCAAACGAAGCTTCAAGAGACCCAGTACTTC. The rearrangement links TRBV30 to TRBJ2-5, with D unclear. V was trimmed by 7 bases and J by 2 bases, leaving 14 bases between them. The CDR3 covers 13 residues. Per the germline V gene, CDR1 is GTSNPN and CDR2 is SVGIG (reference sequence).

This clonotype was recorded a few times. The chain links TRBV12-3 or TRBV12-4 to TRBJ2-3; 9 bases align to TRBD1. V shed 5 bases, J shed 2 bases, and the junction held 5 bases outside the gene matches. The CDR3 runs to 15 residues. As DNA, the CDR3 is TGTGCCAGCAGTCTACAGGGGGCGCTCACAGATACGCAGTATTTT. This gives the protein CASSLQGALTDTQYF.

This chain connects TRBV27 to TRBJ2-7; TRBD1 agrees at 11 bases. Germline CDR1 and CDR2: MNHEY and SMNVEV (reference sequence). The CDR3 has 15 amino acids. V shed 3 bases, J shed 7 bases, and the junction held 8 bases outside the gene matches. CDR3 sequence (DNA): TGTGCCAGCAGTTTGAAAGGACAGGGGGCCGGGGAGCAGTACTTC. It codes for CASSLKGQGAGEQYF.

This rearrangement joins TRBV20-1 to TRBJ2-1; weak D call: TRBD2 (6 bases). Germline CDR1 reads DFQATT; CDR2 reads SNEGSKA (reference sequence). This CDR3 spans 14 amino acids. The V gene lost 6 bases and the J gene lost 1 base, with 13 bases spanning the gap. The DNA of the CDR3 is TGCAGTGCCCCGTCAGGAGGGTCCTACAATGAGCAGTTCTTC. Translation gives CSAPSGGSYNEQFF.

The chain joins TRBV12-3 or TRBV12-4 to TRBJ1-4, with D perhaps matching TRBD1 (5 bases). This CDR3 is built from 12 residues. The V and J ends lost 6 bases and 9 bases respectively, with 11 bases between them. The chain's CDR3 is CASSRQRQKLFF. For the CDR3, the DNA is TGTGCCAGCAGCAGACAGCGTCAAAAACTGTTTTTT.

This clonotype has only a few counts. J is TRBJ2-1 and V is TRBV28; no clear D gene. CDR1 is MDHEN and CDR2 is SYDVKM in the germline V gene. There are 14 residues in the CDR3. The V and J ends lost 5 bases and 6 bases respectively, with 14 bases between them. The CDR3 DNA sequence: TGTGCCAGCAGTCCGCTGACGCGTTTCAATGAGCAGTTCTTC. It encodes CASSPLTRFNEQFF.

The V gene is TRBV3-1, the J gene TRBJ2-7; maybe TRBD1 (5 bases). The CDR3 is 13 amino acids. The V end was cut by 1 base, the J end by 6 bases, with 10 bases between. Germline values: CDR1 LGHDT, CDR2 YNNKEL (reference sequence). The CDR3 here is CASSQGTRGEQYF. The CDR3 nucleotides are TGTGCCAGCAGCCAAGGGACAAGGGGCGAGCAGTACTTC.

V usage is TRBV24-1 and J usage is TRBJ2-7, with 10 bases identical to TRBD1. Germline CDR1 is KGHDR and CDR2 is SFDVKD. The CDR3 contains 16 residues. The V and J ends lost 3 bases and 2 bases, in that order; junction bases with no gene match: 6. CDR3 DNA sequence: TGTGCCACCAGTGATACCGACAGGGGGCCCGCCTACGAGCAGTACTTC. This translates into CATSDTDRGPAYEQYF.

V and J are TRBV4-2 and TRBJ2-3; 7 bases align to TRBD2. The CDR3 contains 16 residues. Germline V gene data show CDR1 as LGHNA and CDR2 as YNFKEQ. V lost 0 bases to trimming and J lost 5 bases; unmatched junction nucleotides: 8. DNA for the CDR3: TGTGCCAGCAGCCAAGATTATGCGGGAGAGGGAGATACGCAGTATTTT. Translating it yields CASSQDYAGEGDTQYF.

The chain employs TRBV9 and TRBJ2-3; 16 nucleotides match TRBD2. Losses at the gene ends were 6 bases for V and 7 bases for J; bases not matched to a gene: 20. The CDR3 has 20 amino acids. Germline V gene data show CDR1 as SGDLS and CDR2 as YYNGEE. For the CDR3, the DNA is TGTGCCAGCACCCTCGATCCGGGACTAGCGGGGGGGCCCTGGGTGAATACGCAGTATTTT. This sequence encodes CASTLDPGLAGGPWVNTQYF.

CDR3: CASSPAQEDNEKLFF. The CDR3 bases are TGTGCCAGCTCACCTGCACAGGAAGATAATGAAAAACTGTTTTTT. This chain links TRBV18 with TRBJ1-4; TRBD1 might be the D (5 bases). V was cut by 3 bases and J by 4 bases, with 12 bases left in between. CDR3 size: 15 residues. CDR1 KGHSH and CDR2 LQKENI come from the germline V gene.

V usage is TRBV20-1 and J usage is TRBJ1-5; weak D call: TRBD1 (5 bases). The CDR3 loop spans 13 amino acids. Germline V CDR1 and CDR2: DFQATT, SNEGSKA (reference sequence). Trimming removed 3 bases from V and 0 bases from J, with 6 bases in between. The CDR3 region is CSARTVSNQPQHF. The CDR3 nucleotides are TGCAGTGCTAGGACAGTTAGCAATCAGCCCCAGCATTTT.

CDR3 loop: CASSPNIYWGQGNTDTQYF. For the CDR3, the DNA is TGTGCCAGCAGTCCTAACATTTATTGGGGACAGGGCAATACAGATACGCAGTATTTT. The rearrangement joins TRBV7-2 to TRBJ2-3; 9 bases agree with TRBD1. The CDR3 has 19 amino acids. Germline-derived CDR1 and CDR2 are SGHTA and FQGNSA. V was pared by 6 bases and J by 3 bases, with 19 bases of the junction left unmatched.

The rearrangement uses TRBV28 and TRBJ1-6; D gene uncertain. V was cut by 4 bases and J by 7 bases, with 17 bases left in between. The CDR3 runs 16 residues. Germline V gene lookup returns CDR1 MDHEN and CDR2 SYDVKM. CDR3 region: CASSSNYLIVNSPLHF. For the CDR3, the DNA is TGTGCCAGCAGTTCGAATTACCTCATAGTCAATTCACCCCTCCACTTT.

This clonotype was counted only a few times. J is TRBJ2-5 and V is TRBV5-1, with TRBD2 as a possible D gene (6 bases). Germline CDR1 SGHRS, CDR2 YFSETQ. V was cut by 5 bases and J by 7 bases, with 15 bases left in between. The CDR3 sequence is 13 residues long. CDR3: CASRRDVGGTQYF. The CDR3 DNA follows: TGCGCCAGCAGACGAGACGTGGGGGGGACCCAGTACTTC.

The chain joins TRBV7-2 to TRBJ1-3; D ambiguous. With 4 bases removed from V and 0 bases from J, the gap between germline ends came to 13 bases. Germline-derived CDR1 and CDR2 are SGHTA and FQGNSA. There are 16 residues in the CDR3. The CDR3 reads CASSSTRDNSGNTIYF. CDR3 bases: TGTGCCAGCAGCTCCACCCGGGATAACTCTGGAAACACCATATATTTT.

The J gene is TRBJ2-5, the V gene TRBV7-2; TRBD2 agrees at 10 bases. The germline CDR1 and CDR2 sequences are SGHTA and FQGNSA. V was clipped by 5 bases and J by 1 base; unmatched bases: 19. This CDR3 spans 20 amino acids. CDR3 sequence reads: CASSPSPPHSLAGVQETQYF. The CDR3 DNA reads TGTGCCAGCAGCCCTAGCCCTCCCCATTCGCTAGCGGGGGTCCAAGAGACCCAGTACTTC.

This clonotype has more than one count but fewer than ten. This chain connects TRBV5-1 to TRBJ2-2; 8 bases match TRBD2. CDR1 is SGHRS and CDR2 is YFSETQ in the germline V gene. J lost 2 bases, V lost 3 bases, and 9 bases had no gene match. This CDR3 is built from 17 residues. The CDR3 nucleotides are TGCGCCAGCAGCTCACGACCCGGGGGGGAAAACACCGGGGAGCTGTTTTTT. It specifies CASSSRPGGENTGELFF.

This clonotype was counted ten times or more. The CDR3 here is CASSLDRDTEAFF. In nucleotides, the CDR3 is TGTGCCAGCAGCTTAGATCGGGACACTGAAGCTTTCTTT. The chain uses TRBV13 and TRBJ1-1, with no clear D. CDR3 length equals 13 residues. The V gene's germline CDR1 is PRHDT and CDR2 FYEKMQ (reference sequence). Trimming left V 1 base short and J 3 bases short, with 6 bases between. Combining the CDR3 with reference TRBV13 and TRBJ1-1 gives the whole variable domain AAGVIQSPRHLIKEKRETATLKCYPIPRHDTVYWYQQGPGQDPQFLISFYEKMQSDKGSIPDRFSAQQFSDYHSELNMSSLELGDSALYFCASSLDRDTEAFFGQGTRLTVV.

This clonotype was seen more than once but under ten times. CDR3 protein: CAWDWDAGNTIYF. The CDR3 DNA sequence: TGTGCCTGGGACTGGGATGCTGGAAACACCATATATTTT. The chain uses TRBV30 and TRBJ1-3; D is unresolved. The V end lost 5 bases, the J end lost 2 bases, and 10 bases lay between the germline ends. This CDR3 has 13 residues. Germline V gene data show CDR1 as GTSNPN and CDR2 as SVGIG (reference sequence).

In this sample, this clonotype turned up many times. This chain uses TRBV7-2 with TRBJ1-2; 9 bases map to TRBD1. The CDR3 extends over 15 amino acids. Per germline, CDR1 SGHTA and CDR2 FQGNSA. J gave up 4 bases and V 5 bases, and 8 bases lay outside the gene matches. The CDR3 DNA is TGTGCCAGCAGCGTACAGGGGGCGGGGAGCTATGGCTACACCTTC. Residues: CASSVQGAGSYGYTF.

J is TRBJ2-3 and V is TRBV24-1; D perhaps matches TRBD1 (6 bases). Germline V CDR1 and CDR2: KGHDR, SFDVKD. This CDR3 region has 15 residues. Trimming shortened V by 9 bases and J by 2 bases, and 17 bases separated the two germline ends. CDR3 DNA sequence: TGTGCCACCTCCTCCAGGGACACCTTCACAGATACGCAGTATTTT. It codes for CATSSRDTFTDTQYF.

In this sample, this clonotype turned up a few times. CDR3 in amino acids: CASSPRGELTNTEAFF. The CDR3 DNA follows: TGTGCCAGCAGCCCCAGGGGTGAGTTAACGAACACTGAAGCTTTCTTT. This chain uses TRBV28 with TRBJ1-1; possible D gene TRBD1, 6 bases. Germline assignment: CDR1 MDHEN and CDR2 SYDVKM. The V end lost 6 bases, the J end lost 1 base, and 18 bases lay between the germline ends. The CDR3 loop spans 16 amino acids.